This note documents a single T cell receptor beta chain sequence. What it binds is not known. This specimen comes from a study of type 1 and type 2 diabetes patients. The V and J ends lost 0 bases and 4 bases respectively, with 12 bases between them. This CDR3 region has 15 residues. Germline V gene sequence: CDR1 DFQATT, CDR2 SNEGSKA (reference sequence). Findings and limits, study-wide: Between type 2 diabetes and control samples, V and J usage averaged approximately 0.97 correlation.

Genomic DNA was the PCR template. Amplification of the beta chain CDR3 used 30 forward and 13 reverse multiplex primers. MiXCR, applied by TCRdb to the multiplex PCR reads, yields one record per CDR3 protein. Here the sample spans fewer than 350,000 distinct CDR3 sequences, more than 45% being singletons. The receptor was derived from a young man with type 2 diabetes. The chain joins TRBV20-1 to TRBJ2-2, with a weak D call TRBD1 (5 bases). Sample: peripheral blood mononuclear cells (PBMCs). The CDR3 sequence: CSARDYGHATGELFF. CDR3 DNA: TGCAGTGCTAGAGATTACGGACATGCCACCGGGGAGCTGTTTTTT.